Listed here are 21 T cell receptor beta chains from one sample, sequenced in a study of cytomegalovirus exposure and HLA in healthy donors. This PCR relied on a set of 60 Vbeta primers and 13 Jbeta primers. TCRdb's table, derived via immunoSEQ multiplex PCR, lists solely in-frame clones and lacks some. The sample shows around 92,000 clones, about 80% of them seen only once. The sequenced sample was PBMCs. Receptor source: a man between 60 and 70 years old in good health and CMV-seropositive.

This clone is a singleton in its sample. CDR3 sequence reads: CASGTDARADTQYF. The DNA for the CDR3 is TGTGCCAGCGGCACAGACGCGAGGGCAGATACGCAGTATTTT. The V and J genes are TRBV19 and TRBJ2-3, with D tentatively TRBD2 (5 bases). Trimming shortened V by 9 bases and J by 4 bases, and 17 bases separated the two germline ends. The V gene's germline CDR1 is LNHDA and CDR2 SQIVND (reference sequence). CDR3 length: 14 amino acids.

The rearrangement links TRBV10-3 to TRBJ2-7, with 10 positions matching TRBD2. Germline V gene sequence: CDR1 ENHRY, CDR2 SYGVKD. Unmatched junction bases numbered 8, after V lost 3 bases and J lost 6 bases. This CDR3 has 15 amino acids. DNA for the CDR3: TGTGCCATCAGTGAAGGTAGCGGGGGGTCGGGCGAGCAGTACTTC. Amino acids: CAISEGSGGSGEQYF.

J is TRBJ2-5 and V is TRBV7-3; D may be TRBD2 (5 bases). CDR3 length: 15 residues. CDR1 is SGHTA, CDR2 FQGTGA, per germline. Trimming shortened V by 0 bases and J by 7 bases, and 15 bases separated the two germline ends. The CDR3 nucleotides read TGTGCCAGCAGCTTAACGGCGGGTCCCGTGGGGACCCAGTACTTC. Protein: CASSLTAGPVGTQYF.

J is TRBJ2-3 and V is TRBV27, with a tentative D call TRBD2 (7 bases). Per the germline V gene, CDR1 is MNHEY and CDR2 is SMNVEV (reference sequence). V lost 0 bases, J lost 3 bases, and 22 bases lay in between. This CDR3 spans 19 amino acids. The CDR3: CASSLSVGGLNFGTDTQYF. The DNA for the CDR3 is TGTGCCAGCAGTTTATCGGTGGGGGGGCTCAACTTCGGTACAGATACGCAGTATTTT.

Points on this clone: Its ends do not fully match the called genes, so a read error is possible. The J gene is TRBJ2-5, the V gene TRBV7-7, with 8 positions matching TRBD1. This CDR3 contains 15 residues. Germline CDR1 SSHAT, CDR2 FNYEAQ (reference sequence). CDR3: CASSLAGQGSGTQYF. CDR3 sequence (DNA): TGTGCTAGCAGCTTAGCAGGACAGGGAAGTGGGACCCAGTACTTC. Drawing the rest from reference TRBV7-7 and TRBJ2-5, the complete variable domain is GAGVSQSPRYKVTKRGQDVTLRCDPISSHATLYWYQQALGQGPEFLTYFNYEAQPDKSGLPSDRFSAERPEGSISTLTIQRTEQRDSAMYRCASSLAGQGSGTQYFGPGTRLLVL.

The V call is TRBV21-1, the J call TRBJ2-7; no DNA check was done on the table's D call, TRBD2. TRBV21-1 is listed as a pseudogene. This CDR3 is built from 16 residues. The CDR3 bases are TGTGCCAGCAGCAAAGTTCGGGGGGCCAAATCCTACGAGCAGTACTTC. This sequence encodes CASSKVRGAKSYEQYF.

A word on this clone: One end of the junction fails to match germline, which may point to a read error. Here the CDR3 reads CASSLGQSSYEQYF. The CDR3 coding sequence is TGTGCTAGCAGCTTAGGACAGAGCTCCTACGAGCAGTACTTC. The chain has TRBV7-7 and TRBJ2-5; possible D gene TRBD1, 6 bases. The J call is in doubt because the DNA end fits TRBJ2-7 better. The germline V gene encodes CDR1 SSHAT and CDR2 FNYEAQ (reference sequence). This CDR3 spans 14 amino acids.

This rearrangement joins TRBV18 to TRBJ2-7; 9 bases match TRBD1. This CDR3 is 15 amino acids long. Germline CDR1 reads KGHSH; CDR2 reads LQKENI. The junction had 4 bases not matched to a gene; V was cut back by 3 bases and J by 1 base. CDR3 loop: CASSPDGTGSYEQYF. The CDR3, as DNA: TGTGCCAGCTCACCGGACGGGACAGGGTCCTACGAGCAGTACTTC.

This clone has just one count. V usage is TRBV28 and J usage is TRBJ2-7; 7 positions agree with TRBD1. Germline V CDR1 and CDR2: MDHEN, SYDVKM. The length of the CDR3 is 15 residues. The V and J ends lost 5 bases and 2 bases, in that order; junction bases with no gene match: 9. The CDR3 region has the DNA TGTGCCAGCAGTGGCCCCGGGACAGACGCCTACGAGCAGTACTTC. Protein product: CASSGPGTDAYEQYF.

The chain couples TRBV6-6 to TRBJ2-7, with D uncertain. V was clipped by 2 bases and J by 4 bases, with 9 bases between them. The CDR3 has 13 residues. The germline gives CDR1 MNHNY, CDR2 SVGAGI (reference sequence). The CDR3 loop is CASSYNVEYEQYF. As DNA, the CDR3 is TGTGCCAGCAGTTACAATGTTGAGTACGAGCAGTACTTC.

This CDR3 reads CASSPIIFVGDNNSPLHF. CDR3 coding DNA: TGTGCCAGCAGCCCGATCATATTCGTCGGTGATAATAATTCACCCCTCCACTTT. V is TRBV7-8 and J is TRBJ1-6; D ambiguous. This CDR3 is built from 18 residues. The germline CDR1 and CDR2 sequences are SGHVS and FQNEAQ. V was cut by 5 bases and J by 5 bases, with 22 bases left in between.

The chain recombines TRBV2 with TRBJ2-7; tentatively, D is TRBD2 (5 bases). Germline CDR1 and CDR2: SNHLY and FYNNEI. V shed 8 bases and J shed 2 bases, with 13 bases lying between them. This CDR3 region has 13 residues. In nucleotides, the CDR3 is TGTGCCAGCCAGCGGAGGATCACCTACGAGCAGTACTTC. It yields the protein CASQRRITYEQYF.

This chain links TRBV7-9 with TRBJ2-5, with 13 bases that match TRBD2. The CDR3 is made up of 17 amino acids. V lost 5 bases, J lost 2 bases, and 8 bases stayed unmatched. Germline-derived CDR1 and CDR2 are SEHNR and FQNEAQ (reference sequence). The CDR3 bases are TGTGCCAGCAGCCCTGGGACTAGCGGGGTGCCGCAAGAGACCCAGTACTTC. This codes for CASSPGTSGVPQETQYF.

V is TRBV7-2 and J is TRBJ1-3; D is unresolved. CDR3 length equals 15 residues. Looked up from germline, CDR1 is SGHTA and CDR2 is FQGNSA. The ends were cut back, 1 base at V and 0 bases at J, with 7 bases in the middle. This CDR3 reads CASSLGALSGNTIYF. For the CDR3, the DNA is TGTGCCAGCAGCTTAGGGGCCCTCTCTGGAAACACCATATATTTT.

This clone was counted between two and nine times. The V and J genes are TRBV19 and TRBJ1-1, with D tentatively TRBD1 (6 bases). The ends were cut back, 2 bases at V and 7 bases at J, with 11 bases in the middle. The CDR3 covers 13 residues. Germline CDR1 LNHDA, CDR2 SQIVND (reference sequence). CDR3 region: CASSIWAGVEAFF. CDR3 DNA: TGTGCCAGTAGTATATGGGCAGGGGTTGAAGCTTTCTTT. The entire variable domain, with the rest obtained from reference TRBV19 and TRBJ1-1, is as follows: DGGITQSPKYLFRKEGQNVTLSCEQNLNHDAMYWYRQDPGQGLRLIYYSQIVNDFQKGDIAEGYSVSREKKESFPLTVTSAQKNPTAFYLCASSIWAGVEAFFGQGTRLTVV.

The rearrangement uses TRBV5-4 and TRBJ1-2, with D possibly being TRBD1 (6 bases). The CDR3 contains 14 residues. The germline gives CDR1 SGHNT, CDR2 YYREEE (reference sequence). V gave up 2 bases and J gave up 4 bases, with 12 bases separating them. The CDR3 here is CASSFRTGIYGYTF. For the CDR3, the DNA is TGTGCCAGCAGCTTTCGCACAGGGATCTATGGCTACACCTTC.

The chain combines TRBV6-6 with TRBJ2-3; D may be TRBD2 (5 bases). The length of the CDR3 is 16 residues. Germline values: CDR1 MNHNY, CDR2 SVGAGI (reference sequence). Deletions cut 0 bases from V and 4 bases from J, with 14 bases between. CDR3 region: CASSYSRALAPDTQYF. In DNA, the CDR3 is TGTGCCAGCAGTTACTCAAGGGCCCTAGCCCCAGATACGCAGTATTTT.

V usage is TRBV30 and J usage is TRBJ2-3, with 9 positions matching TRBD1. This CDR3 is 16 amino acids long. V trimming: 1 base; J trimming: 4 bases; junction bases outside the gene matches: 9. CDR1 and CDR2 (germline): GTSNPN, SVGIG (reference sequence). Here the CDR3 DNA reads TGTGCCTGGAGTGGTACAGGGGGCGGGATCGCAGATACGCAGTATTTT. Translating gives CAWSGTGGGIADTQYF.

The rearrangement joins TRBV27 to TRBJ2-2, with 8 positions matching TRBD1. This CDR3 has 16 amino acids. Germline V gene sequence: CDR1 MNHEY, CDR2 SMNVEV (reference sequence). Trimming cost V 5 bases and J 5 bases; bases outside gene matches: 10. CDR3 coding DNA: TGTGCCAGCAGTCCCTTTACAGGGGGTGGAACCGGGGAGCTGTTTTTT. It specifies CASSPFTGGGTGELFF.

Concerning this clone itself: An end of the junction differs from the germline gene, which may be a read error. The CDR3 DNA reads TGTTCCAGCAGCTTATTCAACAGTGAAGCTTTCTTT. It is translated as CSSSLFNSEAFF. The chain is built from TRBV7-9 and TRBJ1-1; no firm D call. Germline V gene sequence: CDR1 SEHNR, CDR2 FQNEAQ (reference sequence). The CDR3 is 12 amino acids. The full variable domain, in which reference TRBV7-9 and TRBJ1-1 provide the parts outside the CDR3, is DTGVSQNPRHKITKRGQNVTFRCDPISEHNRLYWYRQTLGQGPEFLTYFQNEAQLEKSRLLSDRFSAERPKGSFSTLEIQRTEQGDSAMYLCSSSLFNSEAFFGQGTRLTVV.

The DNA for the CDR3 is TGCGCCAGCAGCACTTCTCCGGGACTAGCGGGGAGGTCAGATACGCAGTATTTT. Its protein is CASSTSPGLAGRSDTQYF. The rearrangement joins TRBV5-1 to TRBJ2-3; 13 nucleotides match TRBD2. Per the germline V gene, CDR1 is SGHRS and CDR2 is YFSETQ. CDR3 size: 18 residues. The V and J ends lost 4 bases and 4 bases, in that order; junction bases with no gene match: 12.